This entry lists 7 T cell receptor beta chains sequenced from one sample in a study of blood T cell repertoires in COVID-19. Clones were sequenced by immunoSEQ multiplex PCR, and TCRdb holds only the in-frame ones, with some missing. The sample includes roughly 140,000 clones, approximately 87% seen only once; the top ten take roughly 4.3%. The sample consisted of PBMCs or T cells enriched from blood (not recorded which). Receptors were obtained from a man in his forties or fifties in a cohort exposed to, infected with or recovered from COVID-19 (not recorded which).

The chain employs TRBV6-6 and TRBJ2-7; 9 bases are shared with TRBD1. Trimming took 4 bases from V and 7 from J; bases not matched to a gene: 8. The germline gives CDR1 MNHNY, CDR2 SVGAGI (reference sequence). The CDR3 runs 14 residues. CDR3 region: CASSSRDRAGEQYF. CDR3 DNA sequence: TGTGCCAGCAGTTCCCGGGACAGGGCCGGGGAGCAGTACTTC.

This chain links TRBV27 with TRBJ2-7, with D unclear. CDR1 is MNHEY, CDR2 SMNVEV, per germline (reference sequence). The CDR3 length is 10 residues. Trimming removed 11 bases at V and 4 bases at J, with 9 bases between. This CDR3 reads CAPFPYEQYF. The DNA of the CDR3 is TGTGCCCCCTTTCCTTACGAGCAGTACTTC.

This rearrangement joins TRBV7-9 to TRBJ1-3, with 7 bases that match TRBD1. The germline CDR1 and CDR2 sequences are SEHNR and FQNEAQ (reference sequence). Unmatched junction bases numbered 13, after V lost 5 bases and J lost 6 bases. The CDR3 runs to 16 residues. The CDR3, as DNA: TGTGCCAGCAGCCCCCCTAGGGACAGACAGGAAAACACCATATATTTT. This gives the protein CASSPPRDRQENTIYF.

The chain joins TRBV7-2 to TRBJ1-5; D unresolved. CDR1 is SGHTA and CDR2 is FQGNSA in the germline V gene. This CDR3 has 14 amino acids. The V end was cut by 5 bases, the J end by 3 bases, with 11 bases between. The CDR3 loop reads CASSAPGYNQPQHF. CDR3 DNA: TGTGCCAGCAGCGCCCCGGGGTACAATCAGCCCCAGCATTTT.

This clone was seen ten or more times. The chain recombines TRBV7-8 with TRBJ1-2, with 8 nucleotides matching TRBD1. The junction had 15 bases not matched to a gene; V was cut back by 2 bases and J by 4 bases. The germline V gene encodes CDR1 SGHVS and CDR2 FQNEAQ. This CDR3 is built from 18 residues. The DNA of the CDR3 is TGTGCCAGCAGCTTAAGTGGACAGGGTGTAGCGGACGCCTATGGCTACACCTTC. It is translated as CASSLSGQGVADAYGYTF.

The V and J genes are TRBV5-6 and TRBJ2-2, with D perhaps TRBD2 (7 bases). This CDR3 comprises 15 residues. Trimming left V 5 bases short and J 6 bases short, with 17 bases between. Germline CDR1 reads SGHDT; CDR2 reads YYEEEE. CDR3 bases: TGTGCCAGCAGTCCGGGGGGCGTATCGGCCGGGGAGCTGTTTTTT. Protein product: CASSPGGVSAGELFF. Supplemented by reference TRBV5-6 and TRBJ2-2, the full variable domain reads DAGVTQSPTHLIKTRGQQVTLRCSPKSGHDTVSWYQQALGQGPQFIFQYYEEEERQRGNFPDRFSGHQFPNYSSELNVNALLLGDSALYLCASSPGGVSAGELFFGEGSRLTVL.

The chain has TRBV21-1 and TRBJ1-4; the DNA was not used to check the table's D call, TRBD1. TRBV21-1 is flagged as a pseudogene. The CDR3 loop spans 16 amino acids. In DNA form, the CDR3 reads TGTGCCAGCAGCCTGGAGGAAGGGGGAAGAGGTGAAAAACTGTTTTTT. Its translation: CASSLEEGGRGEKLFF.